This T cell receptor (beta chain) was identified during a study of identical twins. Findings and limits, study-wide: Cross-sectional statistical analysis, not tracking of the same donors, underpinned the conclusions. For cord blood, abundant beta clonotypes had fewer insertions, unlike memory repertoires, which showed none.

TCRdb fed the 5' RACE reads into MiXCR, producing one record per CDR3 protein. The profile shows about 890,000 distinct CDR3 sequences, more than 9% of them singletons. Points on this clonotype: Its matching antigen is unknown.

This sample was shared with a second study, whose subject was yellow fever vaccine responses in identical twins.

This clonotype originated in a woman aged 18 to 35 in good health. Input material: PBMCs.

In DNA, the CDR3 is TGTGCCAGCAGTTACGCCCCAGCAGGGGGCTATGGCTACACCTTC. Translated, it gives CASSYAPAGGYGYTF. The chain employs TRBV6-5 and TRBJ1-2, with 7 bases aligning to TRBD1. CDR3 length: 15 amino acids. The germline gives CDR1 MNHEY, CDR2 SVGAGI. V dropped 2 bases and J dropped 4; count of bases not matched to a gene: 7.